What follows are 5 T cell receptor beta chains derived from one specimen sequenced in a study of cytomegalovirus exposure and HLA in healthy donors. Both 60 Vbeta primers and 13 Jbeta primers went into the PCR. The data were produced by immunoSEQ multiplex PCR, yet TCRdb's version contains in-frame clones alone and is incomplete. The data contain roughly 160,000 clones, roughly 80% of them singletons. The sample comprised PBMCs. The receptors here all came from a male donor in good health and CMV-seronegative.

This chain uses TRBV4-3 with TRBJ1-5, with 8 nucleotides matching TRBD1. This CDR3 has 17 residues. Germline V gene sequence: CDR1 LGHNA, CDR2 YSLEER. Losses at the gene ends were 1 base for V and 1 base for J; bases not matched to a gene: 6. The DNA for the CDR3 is TGCGCCAGCAGCCAAGGGACAGGGAGTTTCAGCAATCAGCCCCAGCATTTT. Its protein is CASSQGTGSFSNQPQHF.

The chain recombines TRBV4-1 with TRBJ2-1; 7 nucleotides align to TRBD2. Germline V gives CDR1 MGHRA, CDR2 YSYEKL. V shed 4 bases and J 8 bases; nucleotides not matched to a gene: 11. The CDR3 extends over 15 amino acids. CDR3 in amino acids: CASSLSGASVHEQFF. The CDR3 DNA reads TGCGCCAGCAGCCTCAGCGGGGCCTCGGTCCATGAGCAGTTCTTC.

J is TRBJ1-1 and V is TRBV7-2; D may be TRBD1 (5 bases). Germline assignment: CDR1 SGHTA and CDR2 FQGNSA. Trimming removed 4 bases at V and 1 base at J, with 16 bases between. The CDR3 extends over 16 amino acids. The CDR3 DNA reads TGTGCCAGCAGCTCCCGGAAGACAGTTACGAACACTGAAGCTTTCTTT. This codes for CASSSRKTVTNTEAFF. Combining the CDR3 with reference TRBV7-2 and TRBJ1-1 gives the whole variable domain GAGVSQSPSNKVTEKGKDVELRCDPISGHTALYWYRQSLGQGLEFLIYFQGNSAPDKSGLPSDRFSAERTGGSVSTLTIQRTQQEDSAVYLCASSSRKTVTNTEAFFGQGTRLTVV.

The CDR3 bases are TGTGCCAGCAGTGATCGGACAGGGTGGCCAGATACGCAGTATTTT. It yields the protein CASSDRTGWPDTQYF. V and J are TRBV2 and TRBJ2-3; 8 nucleotides align to TRBD1. After removal of 3 bases from V and 4 bases from J, the junction contained 6 bases not matched to a gene. The length of the CDR3 is 15 residues. Germline lookup yields CDR1 SNHLY and CDR2 FYNNEI.

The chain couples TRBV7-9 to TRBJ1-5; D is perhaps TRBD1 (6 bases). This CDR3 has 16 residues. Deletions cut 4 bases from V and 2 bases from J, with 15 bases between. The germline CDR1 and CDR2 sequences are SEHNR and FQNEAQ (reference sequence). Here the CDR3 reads CASSSRSPGGNQPQHF. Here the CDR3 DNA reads TGTGCCAGCAGCTCCCGGAGCCCAGGGGGCAATCAGCCCCAGCATTTT.